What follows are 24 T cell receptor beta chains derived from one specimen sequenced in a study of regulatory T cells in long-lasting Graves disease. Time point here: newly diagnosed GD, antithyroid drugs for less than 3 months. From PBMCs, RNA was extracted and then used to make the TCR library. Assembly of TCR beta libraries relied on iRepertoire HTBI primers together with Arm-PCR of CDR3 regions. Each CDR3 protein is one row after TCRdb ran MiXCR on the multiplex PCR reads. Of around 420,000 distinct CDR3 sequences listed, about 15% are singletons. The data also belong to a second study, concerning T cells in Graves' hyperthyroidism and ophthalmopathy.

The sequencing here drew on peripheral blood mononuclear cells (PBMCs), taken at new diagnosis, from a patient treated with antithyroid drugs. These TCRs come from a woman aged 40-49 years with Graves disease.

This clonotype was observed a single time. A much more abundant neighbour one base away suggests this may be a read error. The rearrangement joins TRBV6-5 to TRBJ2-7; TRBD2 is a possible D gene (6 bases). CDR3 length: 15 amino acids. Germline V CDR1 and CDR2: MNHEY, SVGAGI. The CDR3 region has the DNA TGTGCCAACAGTCCCGGACCTCCAACTAGCTCCGAGCAGTACTTC. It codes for CANSPGPPTSSEQYF.

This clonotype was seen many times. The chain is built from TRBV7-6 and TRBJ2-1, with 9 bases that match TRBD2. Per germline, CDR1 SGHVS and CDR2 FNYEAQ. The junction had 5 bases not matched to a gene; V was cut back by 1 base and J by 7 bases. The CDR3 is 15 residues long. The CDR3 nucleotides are TGTGCCAGCAGCTTAGGGGCTAGCGGGGTAAATGAGCAGTTCTTC. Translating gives CASSLGASGVNEQFF.

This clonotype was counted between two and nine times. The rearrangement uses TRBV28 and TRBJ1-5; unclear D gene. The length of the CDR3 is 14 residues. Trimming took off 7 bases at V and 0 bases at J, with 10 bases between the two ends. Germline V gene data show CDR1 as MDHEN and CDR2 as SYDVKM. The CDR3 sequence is CASTDTRSNQPQHF. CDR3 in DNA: TGTGCCAGCACCGACACCCGTAGCAATCAGCCCCAGCATTTT. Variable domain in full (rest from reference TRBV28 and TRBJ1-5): DVKVTQSSRYLVKRTGEKVFLECVQDMDHENMFWYRQDPGLGLRLIYFSYDVKMKEKGDIPEGYSVSREKKERFSLILESASTNQTSMYLCASTDTRSNQPQHFGDGTRLSIL.

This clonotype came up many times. CDR3 coding DNA: TGTGCCAGCAGCAGGGAGGGCGGAAACACCATATATTTT. Amino acid sequence: CASSREGGNTIYF. The rearrangement links TRBV9 to TRBJ1-3; no reliable D call. Per the germline V gene, CDR1 is SGDLS and CDR2 is YYNGEE. The CDR3 runs to 13 residues. V lost 4 bases and J lost 4, with 9 bases in between.

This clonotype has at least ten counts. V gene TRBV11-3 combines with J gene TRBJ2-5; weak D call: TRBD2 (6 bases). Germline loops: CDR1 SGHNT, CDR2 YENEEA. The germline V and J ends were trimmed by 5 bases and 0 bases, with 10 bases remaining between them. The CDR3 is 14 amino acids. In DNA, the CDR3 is TGTGCCAGCAGCCGGGACTGGGACCAAGAGACCCAGTACTTC. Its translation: CASSRDWDQETQYF.

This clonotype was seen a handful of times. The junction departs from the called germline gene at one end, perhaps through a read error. The CDR3 DNA sequence: TGTGCCAGCAGTTACCCCGGGGAGCGGTTTTTT. Translating it yields CASSYPGERFF. V is TRBV6-2 or TRBV6-3 and J is TRBJ2-2, with D perhaps TRBD2 (5 bases). Germline V gene lookup returns CDR1 MNHEY and CDR2 SVGEGT. The CDR3 covers 11 residues.

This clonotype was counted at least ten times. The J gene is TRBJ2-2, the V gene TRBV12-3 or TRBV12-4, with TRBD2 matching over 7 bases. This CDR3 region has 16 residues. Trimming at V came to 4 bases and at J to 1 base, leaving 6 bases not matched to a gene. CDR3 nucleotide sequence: TGTGCCAGCAGTTATGGACTAGACGGGAACACCGGGGAGCTGTTTTTT. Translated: CASSYGLDGNTGELFF.

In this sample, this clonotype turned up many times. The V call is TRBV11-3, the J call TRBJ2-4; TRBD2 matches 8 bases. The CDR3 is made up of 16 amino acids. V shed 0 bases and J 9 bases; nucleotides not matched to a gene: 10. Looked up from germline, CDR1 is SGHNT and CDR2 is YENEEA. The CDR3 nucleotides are TGTGCCAGCAGCTTAGATCGGGGGGGGCAGGGGACCATTCAGTACTTC. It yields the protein CASSLDRGGQGTIQYF.

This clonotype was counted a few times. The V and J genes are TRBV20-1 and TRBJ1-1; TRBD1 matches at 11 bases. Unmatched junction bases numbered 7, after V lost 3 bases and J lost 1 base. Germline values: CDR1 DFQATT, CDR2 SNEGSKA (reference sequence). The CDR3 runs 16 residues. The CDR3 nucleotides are TGCAGTGCTAGCCCCCCGGGACAGGGGGAGAACACTGAAGCTTTCTTT. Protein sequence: CSASPPGQGENTEAFF.

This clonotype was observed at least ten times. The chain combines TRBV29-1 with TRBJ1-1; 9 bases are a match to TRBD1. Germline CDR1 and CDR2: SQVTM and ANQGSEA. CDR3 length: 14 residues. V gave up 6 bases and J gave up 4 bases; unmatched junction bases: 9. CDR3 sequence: CSVGGQGGSTEAFF. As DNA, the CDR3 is TGCAGCGTCGGGGGACAGGGAGGGAGCACTGAAGCTTTCTTT.

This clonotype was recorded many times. The CDR3 sequence is CASSYSGLTSYEQYF. The DNA of the CDR3 is TGCGCCAGCAGCTATTCGGGACTCACATCCTACGAGCAGTACTTC. V and J are TRBV5-1 and TRBJ2-7; D is possibly TRBD2 (6 bases). The V and J ends lost 3 bases and 1 base respectively, with 14 bases between them. The CDR3 is 15 amino acids. CDR1 and CDR2 (germline): SGHRS, YFSETQ.

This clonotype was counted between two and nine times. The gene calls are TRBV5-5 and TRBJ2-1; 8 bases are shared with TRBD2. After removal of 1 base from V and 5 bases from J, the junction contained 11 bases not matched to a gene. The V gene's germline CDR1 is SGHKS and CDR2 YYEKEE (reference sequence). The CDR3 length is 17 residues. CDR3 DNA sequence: TGTGCCAGCAGCTTGTTTCATCGGGGGGGAGCCCACAATGAGCAGTTCTTC. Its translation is CASSLFHRGGAHNEQFF.

CDR3 DNA sequence: TGTGCCAGCAGTGAAGGGCTGCGCTCTGGAAACACCATATATTTT. As protein: CASSEGLRSGNTIYF. V and J are TRBV2 and TRBJ1-3, with unresolved D. V was cut by 1 base and J by 0 bases, with 7 bases left in between. The CDR3 has 15 residues. CDR1 and CDR2 (germline): SNHLY, FYNNEI.

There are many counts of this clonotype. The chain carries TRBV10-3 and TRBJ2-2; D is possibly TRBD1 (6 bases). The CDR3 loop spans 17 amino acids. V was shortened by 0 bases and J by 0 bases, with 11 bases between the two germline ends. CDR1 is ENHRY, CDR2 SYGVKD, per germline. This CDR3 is CAISESTGGANTGELFF. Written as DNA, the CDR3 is TGTGCCATCAGTGAGTCGACAGGCGGAGCGAACACCGGGGAGCTGTTTTTT.

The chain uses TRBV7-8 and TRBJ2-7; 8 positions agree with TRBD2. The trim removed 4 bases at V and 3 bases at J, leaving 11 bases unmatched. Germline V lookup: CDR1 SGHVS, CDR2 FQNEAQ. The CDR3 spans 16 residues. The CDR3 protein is CASSSPVSGTLYEQYF. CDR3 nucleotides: TGTGCCAGCAGCTCCCCGGTTAGCGGGACCCTCTACGAGCAGTACTTC.

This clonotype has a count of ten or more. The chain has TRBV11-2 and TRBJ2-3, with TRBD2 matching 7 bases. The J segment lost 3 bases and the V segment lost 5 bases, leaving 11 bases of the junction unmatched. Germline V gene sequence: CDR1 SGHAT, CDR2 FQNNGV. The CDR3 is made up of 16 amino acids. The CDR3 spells CASSILRGSGTDTQYF. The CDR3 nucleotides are TGTGCCAGCAGCATCCTTCGCGGGAGTGGGACAGATACGCAGTATTTT.

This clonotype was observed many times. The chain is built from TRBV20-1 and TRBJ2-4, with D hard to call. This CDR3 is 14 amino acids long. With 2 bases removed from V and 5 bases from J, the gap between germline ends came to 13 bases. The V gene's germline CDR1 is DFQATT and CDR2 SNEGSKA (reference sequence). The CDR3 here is CSARSRTLQNIQYF. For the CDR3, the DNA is TGCAGTGCTAGATCACGTACTCTCCAAAACATTCAGTACTTC.

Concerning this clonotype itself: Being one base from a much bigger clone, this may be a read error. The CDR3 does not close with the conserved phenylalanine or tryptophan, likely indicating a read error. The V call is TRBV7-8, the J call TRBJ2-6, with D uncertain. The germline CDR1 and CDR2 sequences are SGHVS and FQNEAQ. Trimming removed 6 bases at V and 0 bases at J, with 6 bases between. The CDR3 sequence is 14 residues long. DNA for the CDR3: TGTGCCAGCAGTACAGTCTCTGGGGCCAACGTCCTGACTTTA. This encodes CASSTVSGANVLTL.

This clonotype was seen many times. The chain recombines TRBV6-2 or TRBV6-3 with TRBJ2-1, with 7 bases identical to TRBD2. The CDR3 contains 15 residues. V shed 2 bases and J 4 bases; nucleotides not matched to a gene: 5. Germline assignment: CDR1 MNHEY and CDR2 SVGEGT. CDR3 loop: CASSYALAAYNEQFF. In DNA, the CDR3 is TGTGCCAGCAGTTACGCCCTAGCGGCTTACAATGAGCAGTTCTTC.

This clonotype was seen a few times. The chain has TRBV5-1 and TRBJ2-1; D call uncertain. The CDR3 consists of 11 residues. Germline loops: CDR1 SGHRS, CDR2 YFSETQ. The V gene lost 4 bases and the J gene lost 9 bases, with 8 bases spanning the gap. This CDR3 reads CASSRPGEQFF. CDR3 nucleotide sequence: TGCGCCAGCAGCAGGCCGGGTGAGCAGTTCTTC. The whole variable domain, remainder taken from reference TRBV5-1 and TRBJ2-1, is KAGVTQTPRYLIKTRGQQVTLSCSPISGHRSVSWYQQTPGQGLQFLFEYFSETQRNKGNFPGRFSGRQFSNSRSEMNVSTLELGDSALYLCASSRPGEQFFGPGTRLTVL.

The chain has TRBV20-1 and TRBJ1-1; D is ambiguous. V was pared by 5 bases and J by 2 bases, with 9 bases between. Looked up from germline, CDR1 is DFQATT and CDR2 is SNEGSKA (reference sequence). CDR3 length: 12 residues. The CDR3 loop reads CSALIRNTEAFF. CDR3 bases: TGCAGTGCTCTGATAAGAAACACTGAAGCTTTCTTT.

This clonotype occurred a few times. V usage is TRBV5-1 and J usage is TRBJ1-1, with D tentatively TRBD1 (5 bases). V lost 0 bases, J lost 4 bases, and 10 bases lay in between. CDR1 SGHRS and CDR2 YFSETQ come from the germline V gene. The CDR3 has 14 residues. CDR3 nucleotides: TGCGCCAGCAGCTTGGGCCACCAGGGCACTGAAGCTTTCTTT. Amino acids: CASSLGHQGTEAFF.

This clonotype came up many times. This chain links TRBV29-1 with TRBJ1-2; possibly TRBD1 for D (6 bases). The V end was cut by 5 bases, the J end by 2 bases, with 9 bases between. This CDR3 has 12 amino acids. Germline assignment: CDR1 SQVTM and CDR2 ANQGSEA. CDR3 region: CSVYGQNYGYTF. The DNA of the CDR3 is TGCAGCGTTTACGGACAGAACTATGGCTACACCTTC.

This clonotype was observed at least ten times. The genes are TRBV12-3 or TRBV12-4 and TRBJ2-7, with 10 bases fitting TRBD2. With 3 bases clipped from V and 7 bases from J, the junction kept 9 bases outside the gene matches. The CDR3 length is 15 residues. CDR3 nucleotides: TGTGCCAGCAGTTTGTCAGCGGGAGGGCCTGGTGAGCAGTACTTC. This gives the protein CASSLSAGGPGEQYF.